These T cell receptor beta chains were read from a single sample in a study of cytomegalovirus exposure and HLA in healthy donors. The data were produced by immunoSEQ multiplex PCR, yet TCRdb's version contains in-frame clones alone and is incomplete. This sample has 65,000 to 85,000 clones; 77% occur once, and the top ten carry 2.5% to 3.5%. Sequenced sample: PBMCs. All receptors derive from a man aged 45-65 years in good health and CMV-seropositive. CDR3s include the opening cysteine and the closing phenylalanine or tryptophan. Fields, in order: clone size, V gene, J gene, D gene, CDR3 protein, CDR3 DNA. The D gene is left open where the match is weak. Clone size is stated in some rows and not others, as once, few, many or a class when expanded.

abundance: .; v_gene: TRBV19; j_gene: TRBJ1-5; d_gene: TRBD1; CDR3aa: CASAVTDRGWNSNQPQHF; CDR3nt: TGTGCCAGTGCCGTCACGGACAGGGGTTGGAATAGCAATCAGCCCCAGCATTTT
abundance: .; v_gene: TRBV30; j_gene: TRBJ1-5; d_gene: TRBD1; CDR3aa: CAWSARQGQGQPQHF; CDR3nt: TGTGCCTGGAGCGCCCGACAGGGTCAGGGTCAGCCCCAGCATTTT
abundance: .; v_gene: TRBV2; j_gene: TRBJ1-5; d_gene: TRBD1; CDR3aa: CASRGDRATQPQHF; CDR3nt: TGTGCCAGCAGGGGGGACAGGGCGACTCAGCCCCAGCATTTT
abundance: .; v_gene: TRBV7-2; j_gene: TRBJ2-1; d_gene: .; CDR3aa: CASSVTSGVNEQFF; CDR3nt: TGTGCCAGCAGCGTCACGTCGGGAGTCAATGAGCAGTTCTTC
abundance: .; v_gene: TRBV30; j_gene: TRBJ1-2; d_gene: TRBD1; CDR3aa: CAWSSGGGQNTF; CDR3nt: TGTGCCTGGAGTTCCGGAGGGGGCCAAAACACCTTC
abundance: .; v_gene: TRBV6-1; j_gene: TRBJ2-7; d_gene: TRBD1; CDR3aa: CASDKGQLTYEQYF; CDR3nt: TGTGCCAGCGACAAGGGACAGCTAACCTACGAGCAGTACTTC
abundance: few; v_gene: TRBV19; j_gene: TRBJ2-7; d_gene: .; CDR3aa: CASRQGSFDEQYF; CDR3nt: TGTGCCAGTAGGCAGGGGAGTTTCGACGAGCAGTACTTC
abundance: once; v_gene: TRBV10-1; j_gene: TRBJ2-3; d_gene: TRBD2; CDR3aa: CASSEGTSGITDTQYF; CDR3nt: TGCGCCAGCAGTGAGGGGACTAGCGGAATCACAGATACGCAGTATTTT
abundance: .; v_gene: TRBV23-1; j_gene: TRBJ1-1; d_gene: .; CDR3aa: CASSQSGGGRGTEAFF; CDR3nt: TGCGCCAGCAGTCAATCCGGGGGGGGACGGGGCACTGAAGCTTTCTTT
abundance: .; v_gene: TRBV5-1; j_gene: TRBJ2-7; d_gene: TRBD2; CDR3aa: CASSLTSGGSYEQYF; CDR3nt: TGCGCCAGCAGCCTAACTAGCGGGGGTTCCTACGAGCAGTACTTC
abundance: .; v_gene: TRBV27; j_gene: TRBJ2-5; d_gene: TRBD2; CDR3aa: CASGIGPPGLIQETQYF; CDR3nt: TGTGCCAGCGGAATTGGGCCGCCGGGACTAATACAAGAGACCCAGTACTTC
abundance: .; v_gene: TRBV5-1; j_gene: TRBJ2-5; d_gene: TRBD2; CDR3aa: CASSLMPSGRETQYF; CDR3nt: TGCGCCAGCAGCTTGATGCCGAGCGGGAGAGAGACCCAGTACTTC
abundance: .; v_gene: TRBV29-1; j_gene: TRBJ1-2; d_gene: .; CDR3aa: CSVDQGHGYTF; CDR3nt: TGCAGCGTTGATCAGGGCCATGGCTACACCTTC
abundance: .; v_gene: TRBV7-9; j_gene: TRBJ1-2; d_gene: TRBD1; CDR3aa: CASSRSDRGHGYTF; CDR3nt: TGTGCCAGCAGCAGATCGGACAGGGGTCACGGCTACACCTTC
abundance: .; v_gene: TRBV10-2; j_gene: TRBJ2-7; d_gene: TRBD2; CDR3aa: CASSDGLAGTYEQYF; CDR3nt: TGCGCCAGCAGTGACGGACTAGCGGGCACCTACGAGCAGTACTTC
abundance: .; v_gene: TRBV7-9; j_gene: TRBJ1-4; d_gene: .; CDR3aa: CATLYREEFGEKLFF; CDR3nt: TGTGCCACCCTCTACAGGGAAGAGTTTGGTGAAAAACTGTTTTTT
abundance: few; v_gene: TRBV5-4; j_gene: TRBJ2-4; d_gene: .; CDR3aa: CASSIGRGEDIQYF; CDR3nt: TGTGCCAGCAGCATCGGTAGGGGTGAGGACATTCAGTACTTC
abundance: .; v_gene: TRBV2; j_gene: TRBJ2-5; d_gene: TRBD2; CDR3aa: CASSEAGLAGFQETQYF; CDR3nt: TGTGCCAGCAGTGAAGCAGGACTAGCGGGATTCCAAGAGACCCAGTACTTC
abundance: .; v_gene: TRBV5-4; j_gene: TRBJ2-3; d_gene: .; CDR3aa: CASRYEVYSTDTQYF; CDR3nt: TGTGCCAGCAGGTACGAGGTATACAGCACAGATACGCAGTATTTT
abundance: .; v_gene: TRBV21-1; j_gene: TRBJ2-1; d_gene: .; CDR3aa: CASSKVQGAFYEQFF; CDR3nt: TGTGCCAGCAGCAAAGTACAGGGGGCGTTCTATGAGCAGTTCTTC
abundance: once; v_gene: TRBV19; j_gene: TRBJ2-3; d_gene: .; CDR3aa: CASTERRHQDYLHF; CDR3nt: TGTGCCAGTACCGAAAGAAGGCATCAGGACTACCTGCATTTT
abundance: .; v_gene: TRBV7-6; j_gene: TRBJ2-5; d_gene: TRBD2; CDR3aa: CASSLASPLSGRKTQYF; CDR3nt: TGTGCCAGCAGCTTAGCCTCCCCGTTAAGCGGGAGGAAGACCCAGTACTTC
abundance: .; v_gene: TRBV7-9; j_gene: TRBJ2-5; d_gene: TRBD2; CDR3aa: CSSSFRTSGTQETQYF; CDR3nt: TGTTCCAGCAGCTTTAGGACTAGCGGGACACAAGAGACCCAGTACTTC
abundance: .; v_gene: TRBV10-1; j_gene: TRBJ2-1; d_gene: .; CDR3aa: CASSEAAHYNEQFF; CDR3nt: TGCGCCAGCAGTGAAGCGGCACATTACAATGAGCAGTTCTTC
abundance: .; v_gene: TRBV5-6; j_gene: TRBJ2-2; d_gene: .; CDR3aa: CASSGGALSTGELFF; CDR3nt: TGTGCCAGCAGCGGCGGGGCCCTTTCCACCGGGGAGCTGTTTTTT
abundance: once; v_gene: TRBV18; j_gene: TRBJ2-1; d_gene: TRBD1; CDR3aa: CASSPFTSGTGPFF; CDR3nt: TGTGCCAGCTCACCTTTTACCTCCGGGACAGGGCCGTTCTTC
abundance: .; v_gene: TRBV19; j_gene: TRBJ1-5; d_gene: TRBD1; CDR3aa: CASTLTGSNQPQHF; CDR3nt: TGTGCCAGTACCCTGACAGGGTCAAATCAGCCCCAGCATTTT
abundance: .; v_gene: TRBV7-2; j_gene: TRBJ1-1; d_gene: .; CDR3aa: CASSLARVTAVSTEAFF; CDR3nt: TGTGCCAGCAGCTTAGCGCGGGTAACCGCGGTGAGCACTGAAGCTTTCTTT
abundance: .; v_gene: TRBV14; j_gene: TRBJ2-3; d_gene: .; CDR3aa: CASSRRDSHWYTQYF; CDR3nt: TGTGCCAGCAGCCGAAGGGACTCCCACTGGTATACGCAGTATTTT
abundance: .; v_gene: TRBV7-3; j_gene: TRBJ2-1; d_gene: .; CDR3aa: CASSLRSTQVNEQFF; CDR3nt: TGTGCCAGCAGCTTAAGGAGCACCCAAGTCAATGAGCAGTTCTTC
abundance: .; v_gene: TRBV7-8; j_gene: TRBJ2-3; d_gene: .; CDR3aa: CASSLGVSGTDTQYF; CDR3nt: TGTGCCAGCAGCTTAGGGGTTAGCGGCACAGATACGCAGTATTTT
abundance: .; v_gene: TRBV11-2; j_gene: TRBJ2-5; d_gene: .; CDR3aa: CASSSSGRITETQYF; CDR3nt: TGTGCCAGCAGCTCCAGCGGACGAATAACAGAGACCCAGTACTTC
abundance: few; v_gene: TRBV20-1; j_gene: TRBJ2-7; d_gene: TRBD2; CDR3aa: CSASWGGEQYF; CDR3nt: TGCAGTGCTAGTTGGGGGGGCGAGCAGTACTTC
abundance: .; v_gene: TRBV11-3; j_gene: TRBJ2-1; d_gene: TRBD2; CDR3aa: CASSLVGTNYNEQFF; CDR3nt: TGTGCCAGCAGCTTAGTCGGGACTAACTACAATGAGCAGTTCTTC
abundance: .; v_gene: TRBV4-2; j_gene: TRBJ1-1; d_gene: .; CDR3aa: CASSQEGRSGTEAFF; CDR3nt: TGTGCCAGCAGCCAAGAGGGGAGGTCGGGGACTGAAGCTTTCTTT
abundance: .; v_gene: TRBV7-9; j_gene: TRBJ1-2; d_gene: TRBD1; CDR3aa: CASSSRTGGGGYTF; CDR3nt: TGTGCCAGCAGCTCCAGGACAGGGGGCGGTGGCTACACCTTC
abundance: once; v_gene: TRBV18; j_gene: TRBJ2-3; d_gene: TRBD2; CDR3aa: CASSPPYVGSSGSTDTQYF; CDR3nt: TGTGCCAGCTCACCACCTTACGTTGGTTCTAGCGGGAGCACAGATACGCAGTATTTT
abundance: .; v_gene: TRBV7-2; j_gene: TRBJ1-5; d_gene: TRBD1; CDR3aa: CASSLGTGFIGNQPQHF; CDR3nt: TGTGCCAGCAGCTTAGGGACAGGGTTCATAGGCAATCAGCCCCAGCATTTT
abundance: .; v_gene: TRBV7-2; j_gene: TRBJ2-5; d_gene: .; CDR3aa: CASSSQLVTQYF; CDR3nt: TGTGCCAGCAGCTCCCAATTAGTCACCCAGTACTTC
abundance: once; v_gene: TRBV30; j_gene: TRBJ2-7; d_gene: TRBD2; CDR3aa: CARAGGGNHEQYF; CDR3nt: TGTGCCCGGGCCGGGGGAGGGAACCACGAGCAGTACTTC
abundance: few; v_gene: TRBV25-1; j_gene: TRBJ2-1; d_gene: .; CDR3aa: CASSPRAEHSYNEQFF; CDR3nt: TGTGCCAGCAGCCCCAGGGCGGAGCACTCCTACAATGAGCAGTTCTTC
abundance: .; v_gene: TRBV9; j_gene: TRBJ2-7; d_gene: .; CDR3aa: CASSVGSLALEQYF; CDR3nt: TGTGCCAGCAGCGTAGGTTCCCTAGCGCTCGAGCAGTACTTC
abundance: .; v_gene: TRBV5-4; j_gene: TRBJ1-1; d_gene: TRBD1; CDR3aa: CASSRQGGMEAFF; CDR3nt: TGTGCCAGCAGTCGACAGGGGGGTATGGAAGCTTTCTTT
abundance: .; v_gene: TRBV11-2; j_gene: TRBJ1-2; d_gene: TRBD1; CDR3aa: CASSQIQGAYNYGYTF; CDR3nt: TGTGCCAGCAGCCAAATACAGGGGGCGTATAACTATGGCTACACCTTC
abundance: once; v_gene: TRBV7-9; j_gene: TRBJ1-1; d_gene: .; CDR3aa: CASSQAEGAFF; CDR3nt: TGTGCCAGCAGCCAAGCTGAGGGAGCTTTCTTT
abundance: .; v_gene: TRBV25-1; j_gene: TRBJ2-7; d_gene: TRBD1; CDR3aa: CASAQGAVYEQYF; CDR3nt: TGTGCCAGCGCGCAGGGGGCTGTCTACGAGCAGTACTTC
abundance: .; v_gene: TRBV2; j_gene: TRBJ2-2; d_gene: .; CDR3aa: CASRNLTGINTGELFF; CDR3nt: TGTGCCAGCAGAAACTTGACAGGAATTAACACCGGGGAGCTGTTTTTT
abundance: .; v_gene: TRBV9; j_gene: TRBJ2-4; d_gene: TRBD2; CDR3aa: CASSVAGTSGSNIQYF; CDR3nt: TGTGCCAGCAGCGTAGCAGGGACTAGCGGGAGCAACATTCAGTACTTC
abundance: .; v_gene: TRBV5-6; j_gene: TRBJ2-2; d_gene: .; CDR3aa: CASSLSGVTGELFF; CDR3nt: TGTGCCAGCAGCTTGTCAGGGGTCACCGGGGAGCTGTTTTTT
abundance: .; v_gene: TRBV7-3; j_gene: TRBJ1-1; d_gene: .; CDR3aa: CASSLGSVNTEAFF; CDR3nt: TGTGCCAGCAGCTTAGGCTCTGTGAACACTGAAGCTTTCTTT
abundance: .; v_gene: TRBV13; j_gene: TRBJ2-7; d_gene: .; CDR3aa: CASSSNRARGTDRDEQYF; CDR3nt: TGTGCCAGCAGCTCTAATAGGGCGCGGGGGACGGACAGGGACGAGCAGTACTTC